This T cell receptor beta chain was found in a study of blood T cell repertoires in COVID-19. Overall study: Samples came from the United States, Italy and Spain, spanning acute and convalescent COVID-19. In each case, the material was cDNA or gDNA derived from T cells, B-cell-depleted T cells, or PBMCs.

The germline CDR1 and CDR2 sequences are SGHNT and YYREEE (reference sequence). There are 13 residues in the CDR3. Trimming took 0 bases from V and 8 from J, leaving 11 bases between them. Original processing notes: Amplification with reference gene primers provided the estimates of nucleated cell counts. TCRdb keeps only in-frame clones here, not all; method: immunoSEQ multiplex PCR. V and J calls and clone size are copied from that table; D and trimming were computed from the DNA. The sample consists of roughly 250,000 clones, roughly 84% of them appearing once. V gene TRBV5-4 combines with J gene TRBJ1-2; possible D gene TRBD1, 5 bases. The receptor comes from a woman aged 40-49 years who had recovered from COVID-19. Sequencing was carried out using peripheral blood. The CDR3 nucleotides are TGTGCCAGCAGCTTGGCCCCTACAGGCGGCTACACCTTC. This codes for CASSLAPTGGYTF. Full variable domain (missing parts from reference TRBV5-4 and TRBJ1-2): ETGVTQSPTHLIKTRGQQVTLRCSSQSGHNTVSWYQQALGQGPQFIFQYYREEENGRGNFPPRFSGLQFPNYSSELNVNALELDDSALYLCASSLAPTGGYTFGSGTRLTVV.